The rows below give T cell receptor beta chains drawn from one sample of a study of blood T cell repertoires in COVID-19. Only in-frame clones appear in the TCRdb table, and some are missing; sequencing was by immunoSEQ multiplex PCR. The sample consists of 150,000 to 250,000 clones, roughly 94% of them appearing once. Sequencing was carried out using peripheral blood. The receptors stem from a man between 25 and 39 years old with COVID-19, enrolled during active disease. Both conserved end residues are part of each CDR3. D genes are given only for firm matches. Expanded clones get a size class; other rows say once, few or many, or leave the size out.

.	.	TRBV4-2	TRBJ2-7	CASSQEGGGLYEQYF	TGTGCCAGCAGCCAAGAGGGCGGGGGCCTATACGAGCAGTACTTC
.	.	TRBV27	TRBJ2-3	CATSDREGDTQYF	TGTGCCACCTCGGACAGGGAGGGGGATACGCAGTATTTT
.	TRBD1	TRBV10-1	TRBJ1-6	CASGTAYNSPLHF	TGCGCCAGCGGGACAGCGTATAATTCACCCCTCCACTTT
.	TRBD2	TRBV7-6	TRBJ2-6	CASSGLAGVSSGANVLTF	TGTGCCAGCAGCGGGCTAGCGGGGGTTTCCTCTGGGGCCAACGTCCTGACTTTC
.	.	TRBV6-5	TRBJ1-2	CASSYSWTSTHYGYTF	TGTGCCAGCAGTTACTCTTGGACAAGCACTCACTATGGCTACACCTTC
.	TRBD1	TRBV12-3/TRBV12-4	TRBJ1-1	CASSPRTGEAFF	TGTGCCAGCAGTCCCCGGACAGGAGAAGCTTTCTTT
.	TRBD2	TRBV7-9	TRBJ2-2	CASSSGGAANTGELFF	TGTGCCAGCAGCTCCGGGGGGGCCGCGAACACCGGGGAGCTGTTTTTT
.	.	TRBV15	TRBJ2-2	CATSRDFPTGNTGELFF	TGTGCCACCAGCAGAGACTTCCCGACAGGGAACACCGGGGAGCTGTTTTTT
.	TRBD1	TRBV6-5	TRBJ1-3	CASSIRTGTGNTIYF	TGTGCCAGCAGTATACGGACAGGGACCGGAAACACCATATATTTT
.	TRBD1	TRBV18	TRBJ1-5	CASSGGQGGSNQPQHF	TGTGCCAGCTCAGGAGGACAGGGAGGCAGCAATCAGCCCCAGCATTTT
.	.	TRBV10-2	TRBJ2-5	CASSGGAPGTQYF	TGCGCCAGCAGTGGGGGAGCCCCAGGGACCCAGTACTTC
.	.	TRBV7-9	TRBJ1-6	CASSPPWQNNSPLHF	TGTGCCAGCAGCCCGCCATGGCAGAATAATTCACCCCTCCACTTT
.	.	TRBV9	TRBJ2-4	CASSVDGGIQYF	TGTGCCAGCAGCGTAGACGGGGGCATTCAGTACTTC
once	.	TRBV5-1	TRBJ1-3	CASSLALEGNTIYF	TGCGCCAGCAGCTTGGCTCTGGAGGGAAACACCATATATTTT
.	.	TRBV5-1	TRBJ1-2	CASSLVGGTNYGYTF	TGCGCCAGCAGCTTGGTGGGGGGAACGAACTATGGCTACACCTTC
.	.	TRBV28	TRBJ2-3	CASSLGRGTDTQYF	TGTGCCAGCAGTTTAGGCAGGGGCACAGATACGCAGTATTTT
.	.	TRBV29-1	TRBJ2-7	CSVATQGSGYEQYF	TGCAGCGTCGCCACCCAGGGATCGGGCTACGAGCAGTACTTC
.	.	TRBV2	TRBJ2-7	CASSETGYYEQYF	TGTGCCAGCAGTGAAACAGGGTACTACGAGCAGTACTTC
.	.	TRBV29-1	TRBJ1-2	CSAEGPAGYTF	TGCAGCGCAGAGGGCCCCGCTGGCTACACCTTC
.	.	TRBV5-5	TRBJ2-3	CASSLDSGTDTQYF	TGTGCCAGCAGCTTGGATTCCGGCACAGATACGCAGTATTTT
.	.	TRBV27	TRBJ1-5	CASSFRGGDQPQHF	TGTGCCAGCAGTTTCCGGGGAGGCGATCAGCCCCAGCATTTT
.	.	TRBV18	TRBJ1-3	CASSEGVAGNTIYF	TGTGCCAGCTCAGAAGGGGTAGCTGGAAACACCATATATTTT
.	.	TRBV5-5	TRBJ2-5	CASSLGLNGVETQYF	TGTGCCAGCAGCTTGGGACTGAATGGTGTCGAGACCCAGTACTTC
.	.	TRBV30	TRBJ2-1	CAWSEDLSSYNEQFF	TGTGCCTGGAGTGAGGACTTGAGCTCCTACAATGAGCAGTTCTTC
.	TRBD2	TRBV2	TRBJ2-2	CASVRLAANTGELFF	TGTGCCAGCGTAAGACTAGCTGCGAACACCGGGGAGCTGTTTTTT
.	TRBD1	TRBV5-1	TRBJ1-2	CASSSTEGTGPQNYGYTF	TGCGCCAGCAGCAGCACTGAGGGGACAGGGCCACAAAACTATGGCTACACCTTC
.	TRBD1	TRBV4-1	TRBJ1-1	CASSKSSRGPYIRDTNTEAFF	TGCGCCAGCAGCAAGTCCTCAAGGGGGCCCTATATCAGGGACACGAACACTGAAGCTTTCTTT
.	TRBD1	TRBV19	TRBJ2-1	CASTDRGNEQFF	TGTGCCAGTACCGACAGGGGTAATGAGCAGTTCTTC
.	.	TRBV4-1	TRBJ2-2	CASSSTTGVGGELFF	TGCGCCAGCAGCTCAACCACGGGGGTCGGCGGGGAGCTGTTTTTT
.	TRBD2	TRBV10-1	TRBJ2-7	CASGRAWDEQYF	TGCGCCAGCGGGAGGGCTTGGGACGAGCAGTACTTC
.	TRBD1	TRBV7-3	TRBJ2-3	CASSPRDRTTDTQYF	TGTGCCAGCAGCCCCCGGGACAGAACCACAGATACGCAGTATTTT
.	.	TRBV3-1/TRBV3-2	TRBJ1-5	CASSQDLGAGQPQHF	TGTGCCAGCAGCCAAGATTTAGGGGCCGGTCAGCCCCAGCATTTT
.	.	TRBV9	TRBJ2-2	CASSVGRVDTGELFF	TGTGCCAGCAGCGTGGGCAGGGTTGACACCGGGGAGCTGTTTTTT
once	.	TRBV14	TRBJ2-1	CASSPDQGTYNEQFF	TGTGCCAGCAGCCCCGACCAGGGCACGTACAATGAGCAGTTCTTC
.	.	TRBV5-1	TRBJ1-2	CASSGGANYGYTF	TGCGCCAGCAGTGGAGGGGCCAACTATGGCTACACCTTC
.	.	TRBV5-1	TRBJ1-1	CASSGEGRSNTEAFF	TGCGCCAGCAGTGGGGAGGGCCGCTCGAACACTGAAGCTTTCTTT
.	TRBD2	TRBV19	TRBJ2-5	CASSISGLAGKETQYF	TGTGCCAGTAGTATCTCCGGGCTAGCGGGCAAAGAGACCCAGTACTTC
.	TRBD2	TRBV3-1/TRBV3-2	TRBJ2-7	CASSPPGGAYEQYF	TGTGCCAGCAGCCCCCCGGGGGGGGCCTACGAGCAGTACTTC
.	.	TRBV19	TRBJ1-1	CASSIRGKSRRSTEAFF	TGTGCCAGTAGTATCAGAGGGAAGTCCCGCCGGTCGACTGAAGCTTTCTTT
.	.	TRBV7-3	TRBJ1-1	CASSLIEDTEAFF	TGTGCCAGCAGCTTAATCGAGGACACTGAAGCTTTCTTT
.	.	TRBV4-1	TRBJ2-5	CASSQETGLQETQYF	TGCGCCAGCAGCCAAGAGACTGGACTACAAGAGACCCAGTACTTC
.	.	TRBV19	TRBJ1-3	CASRAPGVSGNTIYF	TGTGCCAGTAGGGCTCCCGGGGTATCTGGAAACACCATATATTTT
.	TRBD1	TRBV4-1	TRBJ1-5	CASSQPGQGGSGGGNQPQHF	TGCGCCAGCAGCCAACCTGGACAGGGGGGTTCCGGAGGAGGCAATCAGCCCCAGCATTTT
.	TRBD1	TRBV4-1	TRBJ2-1	CASSQDHRGQPYNEQFF	TGCGCCAGCAGCCAAGATCACCGGGGACAGCCCTACAATGAGCAGTTCTTC
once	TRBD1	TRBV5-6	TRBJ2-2	CASSATGGATGELFF	TGTGCCAGCAGCGCAACAGGGGGCGCGACCGGGGAGCTGTTTTTT
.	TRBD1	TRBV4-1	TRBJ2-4	CASSQEDRGNIQYF	TGCGCCAGCAGCCAAGAGGACAGGGGCAACATTCAGTACTTC
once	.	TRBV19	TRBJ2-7	CASSIDRPGHPSEQYF	TGTGCCAGTAGTATAGATCGTCCCGGACACCCTAGCGAGCAGTACTTC
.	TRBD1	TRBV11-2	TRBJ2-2	CASTLDRPNTGELFF	TGTGCCAGCACTCTGGACAGGCCTAACACCGGGGAGCTGTTTTTT
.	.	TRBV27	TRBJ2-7	CASSFSPEQYF	TGTGCCAGCAGTTTCTCCCCCGAGCAGTACTTC